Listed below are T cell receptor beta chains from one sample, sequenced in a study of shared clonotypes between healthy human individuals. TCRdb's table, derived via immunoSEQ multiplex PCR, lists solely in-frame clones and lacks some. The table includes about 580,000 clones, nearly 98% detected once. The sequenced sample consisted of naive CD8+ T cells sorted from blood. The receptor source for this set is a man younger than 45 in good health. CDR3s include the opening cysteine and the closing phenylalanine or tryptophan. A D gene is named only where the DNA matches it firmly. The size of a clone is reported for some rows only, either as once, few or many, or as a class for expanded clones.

CASSSHWGELAGPGELFF,TGTGCCAGCAGCTCGCACTGGGGGGAGCTAGCGGGACCCGGGGAGCTGTTTTTT,TRBD2,NA,TRBV13,TRBJ2-2
CACWTTLPPYNEQFF,TGTGCCTGTTGGACTACCCTTCCCCCGTACAATGAGCAGTTCTTC,NA,NA,TRBV30,TRBJ2-1
CASSPEGVSTEAFF,TGTGCCAGCAGTCCTGAAGGGGTATCCACTGAAGCTTTCTTT,NA,NA,TRBV27,TRBJ1-1
CASSFGRLAGEVDTQYF,TGTGCCAGCAGCTTTGGGAGACTAGCGGGGGAAGTAGATACGCAGTATTTT,TRBD2,NA,TRBV11-2,TRBJ2-3
CASSLEAHGYTF,TGTGCCAGCAGCTTGGAGGCTCATGGCTACACCTTC,NA,NA,TRBV5-4,TRBJ1-2
CASSAARTINEQFF,TGTGCCAGCAGCGCGGCCCGCACCATCAATGAGCAGTTCTTC,NA,NA,TRBV9,TRBJ2-1
CASSYRPQTYEQYF,TGTGCCAGCAGTTACCGCCCGCAGACCTACGAGCAGTACTTC,NA,NA,TRBV6-5,TRBJ2-7
CASSLLLQGNYGYTF,TGTGCCAGCAGCTTACTCCTACAGGGGAACTATGGCTACACCTTC,TRBD1,NA,TRBV7-9,TRBJ1-2
CASSKQVAVYNEQFF,TGTGCCAGCAGCAAACAGGTTGCCGTCTACAATGAGCAGTTCTTC,NA,NA,TRBV11-2,TRBJ2-1
CATSGRRGTSDTQYF,TGTGCCACCAGCGGAAGAAGGGGTACATCGGATACGCAGTATTTT,NA,once,TRBV15,TRBJ2-3
CASRDRTYGYTF,TGTGCCAGCAGAGATAGGACGTATGGCTACACCTTC,NA,NA,TRBV9,TRBJ1-2
CASSEGQGEGEKLFF,TGTGCCAGCAGCGAAGGACAGGGAGAGGGTGAAAAACTGTTTTTT,TRBD1,NA,TRBV5-4,TRBJ1-4
CASSLFASVRPQNNEQFF,TGTGCCAGCAGCTTATTTGCTAGCGTTCGTCCGCAAAACAATGAGCAGTTCTTC,NA,NA,TRBV7-6,TRBJ2-1
CASRTGRGYTF,TGTGCCTCTCGGACAGGGCGCGGCTACACCTTC,TRBD1,NA,TRBV6-6,TRBJ1-2
CASSFDSTGDTQYF,TGCGCCAGCAGTTTTGACAGTACAGGAGATACGCAGTATTTT,NA,NA,TRBV5-1,TRBJ2-3
CSVSSRQGEFF,TGCAGCGTCTCTTCCCGACAGGGTGAGTTCTTC,TRBD1,NA,TRBV29-1,TRBJ2-1
CSVDSGEETGELFF,TGCAGCGTTGATTCGGGGGAAGAAACCGGGGAGCTGTTTTTT,NA,NA,TRBV29-1,TRBJ2-2
CSVLLAGIVNEQFF,TGCAGCGTCTTACTAGCGGGAATCGTCAATGAGCAGTTCTTC,TRBD2,NA,TRBV29-1,TRBJ2-1
CASSPQGGEQYF,TGTGCCAGCAGCCCACAGGGCGGGGAGCAGTACTTC,NA,once,TRBV5-6,TRBJ2-7
CASSPITGGQPQHF,TGTGCCAGCAGCCCGATAACAGGGGGTCAGCCCCAGCATTTT,TRBD1,NA,TRBV7-9,TRBJ1-5
CASSNGAGGYEQFF,TGTGCCAGCAGTAATGGGGCGGGAGGGTATGAGCAGTTCTTC,TRBD2,NA,TRBV6-5,TRBJ2-1